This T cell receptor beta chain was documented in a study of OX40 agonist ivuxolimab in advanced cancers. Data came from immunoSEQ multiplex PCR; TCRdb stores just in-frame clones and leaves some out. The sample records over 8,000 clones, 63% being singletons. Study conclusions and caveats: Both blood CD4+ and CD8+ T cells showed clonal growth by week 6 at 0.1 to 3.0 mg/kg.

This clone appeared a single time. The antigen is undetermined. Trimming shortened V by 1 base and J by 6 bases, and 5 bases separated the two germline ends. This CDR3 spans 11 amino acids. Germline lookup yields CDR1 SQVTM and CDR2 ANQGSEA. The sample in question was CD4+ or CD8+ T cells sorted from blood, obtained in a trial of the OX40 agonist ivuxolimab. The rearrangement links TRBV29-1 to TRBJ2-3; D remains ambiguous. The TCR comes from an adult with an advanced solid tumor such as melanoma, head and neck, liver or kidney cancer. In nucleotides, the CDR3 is TGCAGCGTTGAAGGGGCGGATACGCAGTATTTT. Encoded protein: CSVEGADTQYF.